This section outlines one T cell receptor beta chain sequence together with its context. Its cognate antigen is unknown. At one of its ends the junction is not consistent with the germline gene, which may arise from a read error. The data were obtained in a study of cytomegalovirus exposure and HLA in healthy donors. Study-level findings and limits: Immune exposure was documented only through CMV serostatus. Cytomegalovirus status was reportedly diagnosed by the classifier with high sensitivity and specificity.

Researchers ran the PCR with 60 Vbeta and 13 Jbeta primers. Using immunoSEQ multiplex PCR, the repertoire was profiled, and TCRdb retains in-frame clones only, with some absent. The table has tens of thousands of clones, 65% to 90% seen once. Germline assignment: CDR1 SSHAT and CDR2 FNYEAQ (reference sequence). The CDR3 extends over 13 amino acids. The TCR was taken from a woman younger than 30 in good health and CMV-seropositive. Sequences were obtained from PBMCs. The chain recombines TRBV7-7 with TRBJ2-1; maybe TRBD1 (6 bases). The CDR3 DNA reads as TGTGCTAGCAGCGTGGACAGAAACAATGAGCAGTTCTTC. Amino acid sequence: CASSVDRNNEQFF.